One and the same sample provided the 16 T cell receptor beta chains below, sequenced in a study of cytomegalovirus exposure and HLA in healthy donors (dated by TCRdb to the late 2010s). Receptor amplification or capture employed the immunoSEQ multiplex PCR assay. The multiplex PCR relied on a mix of 60 forward primers for TCR Vbeta segments and 13 reverse primers for TCR Jbeta segments. TCRdb carries this immuneACCESS record with in-frame sequences only. Its versions omit some clonotypes, under half of them owing to an unresolved V gene in the studies checked, with the rest unexplained. This sample is represented by approximately 110,000 clones; 70% to 85% of them were singletons. Together, the top ten hold around 2.6% of the sample. Sequencing input: PBMCs. All receptors come from a woman aged 18-29 years in good health and CMV-seronegative.

The chain carries TRBV11-2 and TRBJ2-7; the D gene is possibly TRBD2 (6 bases). This CDR3 is built from 14 residues. Germline V CDR1 and CDR2: SGHAT, FQNNGV. Trimming shortened V by 1 base and J by 9 bases, and 16 bases separated the two germline ends. CDR3 nucleotides: TGTGCCAGCAGCTTAGCGGGAGAGCTCCTAGGGCAGTACTTC. This encodes CASSLAGELLGQYF.

V and J are TRBV4-3 and TRBJ2-5, with 9 bases matching TRBD2. Germline trimming cut 0 bases from V and 3 bases from J; bases unmatched to any gene: 5. From germline, CDR1 is LGHNA and CDR2 YSLEER. The CDR3 has 16 residues. In DNA, the CDR3 is TGCGCCAGCAGCCAAGAAGGTGCTAGCGGGGAAGAGACCCAGTACTTC. Translation: CASSQEGASGEETQYF.

The V call is TRBV19, the J call TRBJ2-1, with a weak D call TRBD1 (6 bases). V was clipped by 4 bases and J by 4 bases, with 17 bases between them. The CDR3 runs to 16 residues. The V gene's germline CDR1 is LNHDA and CDR2 SQIVND (reference sequence). CDR3 bases: TGTGCCAGTAGTACGCGGACAGCCTCGTTGTACAATGAGCAGTTCTTC. Translated: CASSTRTASLYNEQFF.

The DNA of the CDR3 is TGTGCCAGCAGTCCGACCGGGACTAGCGGGATGTTCAATGAGCAGTTCTTC. It yields the protein CASSPTGTSGMFNEQFF. The chain couples TRBV28 to TRBJ2-1; 13 bases are a match to TRBD2. Germline trimming cut 5 bases from V and 6 bases from J; bases unmatched to any gene: 10. The CDR3 loop spans 17 amino acids. Germline loops: CDR1 MDHEN, CDR2 SYDVKM.

This chain uses TRBV5-1 with TRBJ2-7, with 7 bases that match TRBD2. Germline assignment: CDR1 SGHRS and CDR2 YFSETQ. Trimming cost V 3 bases and J 3 bases; bases outside gene matches: 6. CDR3 size: 14 residues. CDR3 amino acids: CASSWTRPNYEQYF. The CDR3 DNA reads TGCGCCAGCAGCTGGACTAGACCCAACTACGAGCAGTACTTC.

J is TRBJ2-5 and V is TRBV29-1; D might be TRBD1 (6 bases). CDR3 length: 12 residues. Germline CDR1 reads SQVTM; CDR2 reads ANQGSEA. The V gene lost 2 bases and the J gene lost 5 bases, with 9 bases spanning the gap. The CDR3 region is CSVETGLETQYF. The CDR3 nucleotides are TGCAGCGTTGAAACAGGGCTGGAGACCCAGTACTTC.

This clone was recorded only once. The rearrangement uses TRBV7-2 and TRBJ2-5; D is possibly TRBD1 (6 bases). Trimming left V 3 bases short and J 5 bases short, with 13 bases between. The CDR3 is 14 amino acids. Germline V gives CDR1 SGHTA, CDR2 FQGNSA. The CDR3 nucleotides are TGTGCCAGCAGCTTTGCAGGGGTCGGGGAGACCCAGTACTTC. Translating it yields CASSFAGVGETQYF.

The chain uses TRBV5-8 and TRBJ2-7; D might be TRBD2 (7 bases). This CDR3 has 13 amino acids. Germline V gene lookup returns CDR1 SGHTS and CDR2 YDEGEE. V shed 10 bases and J shed 1 base, with 15 bases lying between them. The CDR3 nucleotides read TGTGCCCATGGAGGGAGGGGGTCCTACGAGCAGTACTTC. Its protein product is CAHGGRGSYEQYF.

This clone was seen only once. The genes are TRBV5-4 and TRBJ2-3; a weak D match, TRBD2 (5 bases). The CDR3 has 13 residues. Looked up from germline, CDR1 is SGHNT and CDR2 is YYREEE (reference sequence). Trimming shortened V by 0 bases and J by 6 bases, and 8 bases separated the two germline ends. For the CDR3, the DNA is TGTGCCAGCAGCTTGGGAAGGGAGGATACGCAGTATTTT. It encodes CASSLGREDTQYF.

The table lists this clone with a count of one. The junction departs from germline at one end; a sequencing error may be responsible. This sample includes further DNA sequences coding for the same CDR3. The rearrangement links TRBV4-3 to TRBJ1-2; tentatively, D is TRBD1 (6 bases). The CDR3 contains 16 residues. Germline assignment: CDR1 LGHNA and CDR2 YSLEER. CDR3 nucleotide sequence: TGCGCCAGCAGCCGGTCGACAGGATACAAGAGCTATGGCTACACCTTT. This translates into CASSRSTGYKSYGYTF.

CDR3 nucleotide sequence: TGTGCCAGCACCCTCACTAGCGGGAGCTATGAGCAGTTCTTC. Its protein product is CASTLTSGSYEQFF. The rearrangement joins TRBV7-2 to TRBJ2-1, with 11 bases that match TRBD2. This CDR3 comprises 14 residues. The germline V gene encodes CDR1 SGHTA and CDR2 FQGNSA. V dropped 7 bases and J dropped 8; count of bases not matched to a gene: 7.

The chain carries TRBV11-3 and TRBJ1-3, with D tentatively TRBD1 (5 bases). Deletions cut 5 bases from V and 4 bases from J, with 12 bases between. Germline values: CDR1 SGHNT, CDR2 YENEEA. The CDR3 contains 14 residues. CDR3 DNA: TGTGCCAGCAGCCCCACCAGGGAAGGAAACACCATATATTTT. It yields the protein CASSPTREGNTIYF. Together with reference TRBV11-3 and TRBJ1-3, the CDR3 gives the full variable domain: EAGVVQSPRYKIIEKKQPVAFWCNPISGHNTLYWYLQNLGQGPELLIRYENEEAVDDSQLPKDRFSAERLKGVDSTLKIQPAELGDSAVYLCASSPTREGNTIYFGEGSWLTVV.

The rearrangement uses TRBV12-5 and TRBJ1-1; D remains ambiguous. CDR3 size: 16 residues. Trimming cost V 6 bases and J 0 bases, with 17 bases left between them. Germline CDR1 and CDR2: LGHNT and FRNRAP. The CDR3 here is CASGATGSPMNTEAFF. In nucleotides, the CDR3 is TGTGCTAGTGGGGCCACCGGGTCCCCCATGAACACTGAAGCTTTCTTT.

The chain employs TRBV2 and TRBJ2-6; a possible D gene is TRBD1 (6 bases). CDR1 SNHLY and CDR2 FYNNEI come from the germline V gene. V lost 6 bases, J lost 0 bases, and 12 bases lay in between. This CDR3 is 16 amino acids long. CDR3 sequence: CASRPGVFSGANVLTF. In DNA, the CDR3 is TGTGCCAGCAGACCAGGGGTCTTCTCTGGGGCCAACGTCCTGACTTTC.

In its sample, this clone was seen a few times. The rearrangement joins TRBV27 to TRBJ1-2; 8 nucleotides match TRBD1. V trimming: 8 bases; J trimming: 5 bases; junction bases outside the gene matches: 10. Looked up from germline, CDR1 is MNHEY and CDR2 is SMNVEV (reference sequence). CDR3 length: 14 amino acids. The CDR3 nucleotides read TGTGCCAGCCTCGGCCCCGGGACAGGTTATGGCTACACCTTC. Its translation is CASLGPGTGYGYTF.

This rearrangement joins TRBV28 to TRBJ2-7, with D possibly matching TRBD1 (6 bases). The CDR3 spans 12 residues. V was pared by 5 bases and J by 1 base, with 6 bases between. Germline V CDR1 and CDR2: MDHEN, SYDVKM. Written as DNA, the CDR3 is TGTGCCAGCAGTCAGGGGTCCTACGAGCAGTACTTC. It is translated as CASSQGSYEQYF.